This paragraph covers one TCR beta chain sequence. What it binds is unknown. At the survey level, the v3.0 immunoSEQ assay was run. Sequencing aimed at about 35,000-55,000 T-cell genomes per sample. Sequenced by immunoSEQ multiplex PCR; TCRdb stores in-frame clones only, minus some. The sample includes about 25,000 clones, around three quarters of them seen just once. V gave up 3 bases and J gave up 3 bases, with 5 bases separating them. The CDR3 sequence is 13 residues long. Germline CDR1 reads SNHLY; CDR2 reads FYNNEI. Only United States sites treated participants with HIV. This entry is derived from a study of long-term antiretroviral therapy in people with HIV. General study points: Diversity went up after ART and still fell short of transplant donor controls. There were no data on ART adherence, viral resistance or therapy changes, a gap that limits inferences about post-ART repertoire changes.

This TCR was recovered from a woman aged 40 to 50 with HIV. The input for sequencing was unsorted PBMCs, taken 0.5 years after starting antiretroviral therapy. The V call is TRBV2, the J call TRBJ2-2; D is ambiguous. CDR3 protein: CASSDGYTGELFF. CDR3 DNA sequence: TGTGCCAGCAGTGATGGGTACACCGGGGAGCTGTTTTTT.